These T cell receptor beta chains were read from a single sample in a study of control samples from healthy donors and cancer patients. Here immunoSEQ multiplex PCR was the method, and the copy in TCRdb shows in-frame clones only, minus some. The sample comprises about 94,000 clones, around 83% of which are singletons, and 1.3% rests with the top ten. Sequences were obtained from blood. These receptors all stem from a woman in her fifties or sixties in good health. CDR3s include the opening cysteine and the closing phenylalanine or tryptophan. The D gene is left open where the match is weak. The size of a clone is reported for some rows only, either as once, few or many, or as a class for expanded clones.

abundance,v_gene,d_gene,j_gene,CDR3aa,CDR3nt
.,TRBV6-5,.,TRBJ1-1,CASSYPGGRGEAFF,TGTGCCAGCAGTTACCCGGGTGGGAGGGGAGAAGCTTTCTTT
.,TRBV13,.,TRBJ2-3,CASSSYTPSGSNPSTDTQYF,TGTGCCAGCAGCTCCTATACCCCATCGGGGTCCAACCCGAGCACAGATACGCAGTATTTT
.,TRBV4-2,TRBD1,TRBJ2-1,CASSTRDRGREQFF,TGTGCCAGCAGCACACGGGACAGGGGGCGCGAGCAGTTCTTC
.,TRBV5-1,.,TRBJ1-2,CASSPGDHYYYGYTF,TGCGCCAGCAGCCCGGGGGACCACTATTACTATGGCTACACCTTC
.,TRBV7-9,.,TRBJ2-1,CASSADGGPSNEQFF,TGTGCCAGCAGCGCCGACGGGGGGCCTAGCAATGAGCAGTTCTTC
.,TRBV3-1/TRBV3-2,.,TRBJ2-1,CASSQGYNEQFF,TGTGCCAGCAGCCAGGGATACAATGAGCAGTTCTTC
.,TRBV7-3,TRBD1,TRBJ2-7,CASSLSAGGTYEQYF,TGTGCCAGCAGCTTATCGGCAGGGGGTACCTACGAGCAGTACTTC
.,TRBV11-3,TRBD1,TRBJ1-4,CASSTRTGEKLFF,TGTGCCAGCAGCACACGGACAGGGGAAAAACTGTTTTTT
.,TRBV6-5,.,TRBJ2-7,CASSFAGRGYEQYF,TGTGCCAGCAGTTTCGCCGGACGGGGTTACGAGCAGTACTTC
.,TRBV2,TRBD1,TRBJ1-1,CASRAGTGGQTEAFF,TGTGCCAGCAGAGCCGGGACAGGGGGTCAGACTGAAGCTTTCTTT
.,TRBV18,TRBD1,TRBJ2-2,CASSSGQGNTGELFF,TGTGCCAGCTCATCGGGACAGGGGAACACCGGGGAGCTGTTTTTT
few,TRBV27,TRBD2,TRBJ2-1,CASAHYGLAGIGEQFF,TGTGCCAGCGCACACTACGGGCTAGCGGGTATCGGGGAGCAGTTCTTC
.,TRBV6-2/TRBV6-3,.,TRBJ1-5,CASSLLWSGGNQPQHF,TGTGCCAGCAGTTTACTCTGGTCCGGTGGCAATCAGCCCCAGCATTTT
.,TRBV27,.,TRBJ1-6,CASSRGGNSPLHF,TGTGCCAGCAGTCGGGGGGGAAATTCACCCCTCCACTTT
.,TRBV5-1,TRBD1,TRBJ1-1,CASSRRSTGVDTEAFF,TGCGCCAGCAGCCGGCGGTCCACAGGGGTGGACACTGAAGCTTTCTTT
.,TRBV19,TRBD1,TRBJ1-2,CASRETGREGGYTF,TGTGCCAGTAGGGAGACAGGGCGTGAGGGTGGCTACACCTTC
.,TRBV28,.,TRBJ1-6,CASSFRSHDSPLHF,TGTGCCAGCAGTTTCCGGAGTCACGATTCACCCCTCCACTTT
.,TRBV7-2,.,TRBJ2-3,CASSPLADTQYF,TGTGCCAGCAGCCCGCTCGCAGATACGCAGTATTTT
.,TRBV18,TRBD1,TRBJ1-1,CASSRNLQGRNTEAFF,TGTGCCAGCTCACGCAATCTACAGGGGAGGAACACTGAAGCTTTCTTT
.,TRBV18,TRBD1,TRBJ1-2,CASSAGTGLGYTF,TGTGCCAGCTCCGCGGGGACAGGGCTGGGCTACACCTTC
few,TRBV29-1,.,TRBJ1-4,CSVGWLANEKLFF,TGCAGCGTTGGGTGGCTCGCAAATGAAAAACTGTTTTTT
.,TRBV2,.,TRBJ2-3,CASLGSSTDTQYF,TGTGCCAGCTTAGGCAGTTCCACAGATACGCAGTATTTT
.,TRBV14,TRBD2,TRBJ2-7,CASSQGVLRGGDYEQYF,TGTGCCAGCAGCCAAGGTGTGTTGCGGGGGGGCGACTACGAGCAGTACTTC
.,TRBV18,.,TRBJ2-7,CASSPGGPYEQYF,TGTGCCAGCTCACCAGGGGGACCCTACGAGCAGTACTTC
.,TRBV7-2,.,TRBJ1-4,CASSLMAATNEKLFF,TGTGCCAGCAGCTTAATGGCAGCAACTAATGAAAAACTGTTTTTT
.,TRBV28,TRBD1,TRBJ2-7,CASSPLGTGSSYEQYF,TGTGCCAGCAGTCCCCTCGGGACAGGGAGCTCCTACGAGCAGTACTTC
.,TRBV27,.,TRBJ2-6,CASSLSWRMEPKSSGANVLTF,TGTGCCAGCAGTTTATCTTGGCGTATGGAACCGAAATCCTCTGGGGCCAACGTCCTGACTTTC
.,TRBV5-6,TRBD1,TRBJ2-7,CASSKPDRSSYEQYF,TGTGCCAGCAGCAAGCCGGACAGGAGCTCCTACGAGCAGTACTTC